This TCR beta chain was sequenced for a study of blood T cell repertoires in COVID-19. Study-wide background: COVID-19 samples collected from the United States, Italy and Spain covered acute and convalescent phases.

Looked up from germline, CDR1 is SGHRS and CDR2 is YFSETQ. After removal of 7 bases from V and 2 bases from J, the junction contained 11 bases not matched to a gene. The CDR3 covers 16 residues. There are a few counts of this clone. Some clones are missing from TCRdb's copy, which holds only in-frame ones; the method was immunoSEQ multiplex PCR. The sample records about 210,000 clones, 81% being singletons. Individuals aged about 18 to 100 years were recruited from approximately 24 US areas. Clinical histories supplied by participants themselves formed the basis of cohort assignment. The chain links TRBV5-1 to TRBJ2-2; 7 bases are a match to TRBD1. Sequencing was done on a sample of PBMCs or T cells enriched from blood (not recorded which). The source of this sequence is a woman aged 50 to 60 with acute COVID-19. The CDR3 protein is CASRRGGRENTGELFF. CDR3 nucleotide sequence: TGCGCCAGCCGTCGAGGGGGCAGGGAAAACACCGGGGAGCTGTTTTTT.